The clone carrying this T cell receptor (beta chain) was seen many times. The data are from a study of neurological immune-mediated disorders. The output of every sequencing run, over 180 million TCR-beta sequences, came from 15-18 subjects. A single record per CDR3 protein comes from TCRdb applying MiXCR to the 5' RACE reads. The sample yields about 52,000 distinct CDR3 sequences, 3% to 4.5% seen once. The CDR3 has 18 amino acids. The junction had 11 bases not matched to a gene; V was cut back by 6 bases and J by 6 bases. CDR1 is SEHNR and CDR2 is FQNEAQ in the germline V gene (reference sequence). Sequenced material: PBMCs. The TCR comes from a man between 60 and 75 years old with multiple sclerosis. V is TRBV7-9 and J is TRBJ2-2; 15 nucleotides agree with TRBD2. The CDR3 coding sequence is TGTGCCAGCAGTTCGGGGACTAGCGGGGGGACCCCCCCCGGGGAGCTGTTTTTT. Amino acids: CASSSGTSGGTPPGELFF.